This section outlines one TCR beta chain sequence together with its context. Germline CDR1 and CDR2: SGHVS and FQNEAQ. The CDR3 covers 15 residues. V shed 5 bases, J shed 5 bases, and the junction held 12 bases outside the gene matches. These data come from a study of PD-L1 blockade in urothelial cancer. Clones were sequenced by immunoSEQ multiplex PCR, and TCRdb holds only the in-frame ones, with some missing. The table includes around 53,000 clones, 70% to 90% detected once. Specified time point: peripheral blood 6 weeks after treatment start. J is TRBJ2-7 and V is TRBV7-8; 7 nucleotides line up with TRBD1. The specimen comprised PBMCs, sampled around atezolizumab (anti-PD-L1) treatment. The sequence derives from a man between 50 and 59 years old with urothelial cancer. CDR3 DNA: TGTGCCAGCAGCCCTTTAGACAGGGTAGGCGACGAGCAGTACTTC. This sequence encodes CASSPLDRVGDEQYF.